This TCR beta chain was sequenced for a study of blood T cell repertoires in COVID-19. The overall study: Donors in the United States, Italy and Spain gave samples during acute or convalescent COVID-19. In each case, the material was cDNA or gDNA derived from T cells, B-cell-depleted T cells, or PBMCs.

V was trimmed by 2 bases and J by 8 bases, leaving 13 bases between them. This CDR3 is built from 13 residues. Germline V gene sequence: CDR1 SGDLS, CDR2 YYNGEE. Per the original data handling: Reference gene primer amplification in the assay estimated nucleated cell counts. TCRdb's copy holds only in-frame clones and misses some; the assay was immunoSEQ multiplex PCR. V and J calls and clone size are copied from that table; D and trimming were computed from the DNA. The sample records hundreds of thousands of clones, approximately 90% being singletons. The chain couples TRBV9 to TRBJ1-2; D is perhaps TRBD1 (6 bases). The sample consisted of peripheral blood. The source is a woman between 18 and 30 years old with acute or convalescent COVID-19. Here the CDR3 reads CASSVVNRVGYTF. The CDR3 DNA sequence: TGTGCCAGCAGCGTGGTCAACAGGGTCGGCTACACCTTC. Complete variable domain (other parts from reference TRBV9 and TRBJ1-2): DSGVTQTPKHLITATGQRVTLRCSPRSGDLSVYWYQQSLDQGLQFLIQYYNGEERAKGNILERFSAQQFPDLHSELNLSSLELGDSALYFCASSVVNRVGYTFGSGTRLTVV.